Presented here are 29 T cell receptor beta chains from one specimen sequenced in a study of T-cell reconstitution after alpha-beta-depleted transplantation in children. Unique molecular identifiers were built into the TCRbeta library. TCRdb called the PCR reads again in MiXCR, with one record for every CDR3 protein. This sample has some 190,000 distinct CDR3 sequences; around 10% occur once, and the top ten carry about 12%. The starting material was PBMCs, obtained before TCRalphabeta/CD19-depleted stem cell transplant. The receptors here all came from a boy between 2 and 15 years old with acute myeloid leukemia, due to receive a stem cell transplant.

This clonotype was counted ten times or more. The chain recombines TRBV5-1 with TRBJ1-5, with D perhaps matching TRBD1 (5 bases). Germline V lookup: CDR1 SGHRS, CDR2 YFSETQ. The CDR3 contains 13 residues. V lost 2 bases, J lost 6 bases, and 9 bases lay in between. CDR3: CASSLGVAQPQHF. The CDR3, as DNA: TGCGCCAGCAGCTTAGGGGTCGCTCAGCCCCAGCATTTT.

This clonotype has ten or more counts. The genes are TRBV2 and TRBJ2-3; unclear D gene. V was cut by 0 bases and J by 3 bases, with 4 bases left in between. CDR3 length: 13 amino acids. Germline loops: CDR1 SNHLY, CDR2 FYNNEI. CDR3 protein: CASSEAWTDTQYF. CDR3 DNA sequence: TGTGCCAGCAGTGAAGCGTGGACAGATACGCAGTATTTT.

This clonotype was counted ten times or more. The chain recombines TRBV19 with TRBJ2-2; D not resolved. This CDR3 has 13 amino acids. Germline CDR1 reads LNHDA; CDR2 reads SQIVND (reference sequence). With 11 bases removed from V and 5 bases from J, the gap between germline ends came to 15 bases. CDR3 sequence (DNA): TGTGCCGCTAACAATTTCGGTACCGGGGAGCTGTTTTTT. This sequence encodes CAANNFGTGELFF.

This clonotype was seen many times. The rearrangement uses TRBV6-1 and TRBJ2-2; D might be TRBD2 (5 bases). Germline loops: CDR1 MNHNS, CDR2 SASEGT. Trimming pared 4 bases from V and 6 bases from J, leaving 15 bases between. The CDR3 has 15 residues. The CDR3 coding sequence is TGTGCCAGCAGTGGACGGGGAAGGGTGGCCGGGGAGCTGTTTTTT. Its protein product is CASSGRGRVAGELFF.

This clonotype was seen at least ten times. This rearrangement joins TRBV14 to TRBJ2-1; no clear D. Germline assignment: CDR1 SGHDN and CDR2 FVKESK. The CDR3 is 15 amino acids. V was clipped by 1 base and J by 1 base, with 8 bases between them. The CDR3 loop reads CASSQGTASYNEQFF. The CDR3, as DNA: TGTGCCAGCAGCCAAGGGACGGCTTCCTACAATGAGCAGTTCTTC.

This clonotype was picked up many times. The chain couples TRBV29-1 to TRBJ2-1; 10 bases fit TRBD2. The V gene end was trimmed by 3 bases and the J gene end by 10 bases; junction bases not matched to a gene: 12. Germline V gene sequence: CDR1 SQVTM, CDR2 ANQGSEA. The CDR3 sequence is 15 residues long. The CDR3 here is CSVDPQRGGDLEQFF. CDR3 sequence (DNA): TGCAGCGTTGATCCCCAGCGGGGGGGGGATCTGGAGCAGTTCTTC.

This clonotype came up many times. The chain has TRBV5-5 and TRBJ2-7; tentatively, D is TRBD2 (5 bases). The CDR3 consists of 15 residues. V gave up 0 bases and J gave up 3 bases, with 13 bases separating them. CDR1 and CDR2 from the germline V gene are SGHKS and YYEKEE (reference sequence). This chain's CDR3 is CASSLVSGGNYEQYF. CDR3 DNA sequence: TGTGCCAGCAGCTTGGTAAGCGGAGGAAACTACGAGCAGTACTTC.

This clonotype was detected ten times or more. The genes are TRBV20-1 and TRBJ2-6; perhaps TRBD1 as D (6 bases). Per germline, CDR1 DFQATT and CDR2 SNEGSKA (reference sequence). V lost 3 bases and J lost 0, with 18 bases in between. CDR3 length: 18 amino acids. The CDR3 DNA sequence: TGCAGTGCTAGTAAATGGGACACAGGCATCTCTGGGGCCAACGTCCTGACTTTC. It is translated as CSASKWDTGISGANVLTF.

In its sample, this clonotype was seen many times. The rearrangement links TRBV10-3 to TRBJ2-7, with D uncertain. The germline gives CDR1 ENHRY, CDR2 SYGVKD. The CDR3 spans 15 residues. Trimming cost V 1 base and J 0 bases, with 10 bases left between them. DNA of the CDR3: TGTGCCATCAGTGAGTATCCGGGCCTCTCCTACGAGCAGTACGTC. Protein product: CAISEYPGLSYEQYV.

This clonotype was detected ten times or more. This rearrangement joins TRBV20-1 to TRBJ2-2, with TRBD2 matching over 10 bases. Trimming took 6 bases from V and 7 from J; bases not matched to a gene: 11. Germline values: CDR1 DFQATT, CDR2 SNEGSKA (reference sequence). This CDR3 region has 15 residues. CDR3 in amino acids: CSAPRLAGAGGELFF. DNA for the CDR3: TGCAGTGCCCCACGGCTAGCGGGGGCAGGCGGGGAGCTGTTTTTT.

This clonotype was detected only once. V gene TRBV2 combines with J gene TRBJ2-5, with 8 bases fitting TRBD2. Germline loops: CDR1 SNHLY, CDR2 FYNNEI. V shed 6 bases and J 0 bases; nucleotides not matched to a gene: 9. The CDR3 totals 16 residues. The CDR3 coding sequence is TGTGCCAGCAGGGGTACTAGCGGAGCGTACCAAGAGACCCAGTACTTC. It encodes CASRGTSGAYQETQYF.

This clonotype was counted at least ten times. The CDR3 sequence: CSGTSSGGSQETQYF. The CDR3 DNA sequence: TGCAGTGGGACCTCTAGCGGGGGGAGTCAAGAGACCCAGTACTTC. The chain couples TRBV20-1 to TRBJ2-5, with 11 nucleotides matching TRBD2. CDR1 is DFQATT, CDR2 SNEGSKA, per germline (reference sequence). J was trimmed by 2 bases and V by 7 bases; bases with no gene match: 9. The CDR3 contains 15 residues.

V and J are TRBV7-6 and TRBJ2-1; D is possibly TRBD2 (5 bases). Trimming removed 1 base from V and 6 bases from J, with 7 bases in between. Germline V gene data show CDR1 as SGHVS and CDR2 as FNYEAQ. The CDR3 has 13 residues. Written as DNA, the CDR3 is TGTGCCAGCAGCTTAGAGGAGGTCAATGAGCAGTTCTTC. It yields the protein CASSLEEVNEQFF.

This clonotype was picked up many times. The chain links TRBV12-3 or TRBV12-4 to TRBJ2-2, with D perhaps matching TRBD2 (7 bases). V lost 5 bases to trimming and J lost 7 bases, with 17 bases between them. The CDR3 covers 15 residues. This CDR3 reads CASSPGGLLVGELFF. For the CDR3, the DNA is TGTGCCAGCAGTCCGGGGGGCTTACTAGTCGGGGAGCTGTTTTTT.

This clonotype showed up many times. The chain links TRBV6-5 to TRBJ2-7; D might be TRBD2 (6 bases). This CDR3 region has 14 residues. Trimming shortened V by 8 bases and J by 0 bases, and 14 bases separated the two germline ends. From germline, CDR1 is MNHEY and CDR2 SVGAGI. CDR3 sequence reads: CASRGSGYSYEQYF. The CDR3 DNA is TGTGCCAGCCGGGGTAGCGGTTACTCCTACGAGCAGTACTTC.

This clonotype came up many times. The V and J genes are TRBV12-3 or TRBV12-4 and TRBJ2-2; D is unclear. This CDR3 has 14 amino acids. Trimming took 2 bases from V and 4 from J, leaving 8 bases between them. Here the CDR3 DNA reads TGTGCCAGCAGTTTAAGTTATGGCACCGGGGAGCTGTTTTTT. Translated, it gives CASSLSYGTGELFF.

This clonotype was seen many times. V gene TRBV27 combines with J gene TRBJ1-1; no clear D gene. CDR1 and CDR2 from the germline V gene are MNHEY and SMNVEV (reference sequence). V lost 2 bases to trimming and J lost 1 base, with 17 bases between them. The CDR3 runs 17 residues. The CDR3 loop is CASSLMADAYTNTEAFF. CDR3 nucleotide sequence: TGTGCCAGCAGTTTAATGGCGGACGCTTATACGAACACTGAAGCTTTCTTT.

This sequence joins TRBV4-2 and TRBJ2-7, with a tentative D call TRBD1 (5 bases). This CDR3 is built from 14 residues. Germline V gene sequence: CDR1 LGHNA, CDR2 YNFKEQ. V shed 4 bases and J shed 0 bases, with 10 bases lying between them. The CDR3 coding sequence is TGTGCCAGCAGCCCCGGGCAGGGCTCCTACGAGCAGTACGTC. This translates into CASSPGQGSYEQYV.

The chain carries TRBV12-3 or TRBV12-4 and TRBJ2-7, with D unclear. The V end lost 3 bases, the J end lost 3 bases, and 15 bases lay between the germline ends. The CDR3 covers 15 residues. The CDR3 here is CASSFPGSPIYEQYF. DNA of the CDR3: TGTGCCAGCAGTTTCCCAGGATCCCCAATCTACGAGCAGTACTTC.

This clonotype was recorded many times. CDR3 nucleotide sequence: TGTGCCAGTAGTACGACTAGCGGGATGGGCTACAATGAGCAGTTCTTC. Translated: CASSTTSGMGYNEQFF. The chain uses TRBV19 and TRBJ2-1; 11 bases align to TRBD2. The CDR3 totals 16 residues. Germline loops: CDR1 LNHDA, CDR2 SQIVND (reference sequence). The V segment lost 4 bases and the J segment 3 bases; nucleotides outside the gene matches: 5.

This clonotype has ten or more counts. The chain carries TRBV15 and TRBJ2-3; 13 bases are a match to TRBD2. Trimming at V came to 1 base and at J to 3 bases, leaving 7 bases not matched to a gene. The CDR3 totals 18 residues. CDR1 LNHNV and CDR2 YYDKDF come from the germline V gene (reference sequence). This CDR3 reads CATSRAAGLAGPTDTQYF. The CDR3, as DNA: TGTGCCACCAGCAGAGCGGCGGGACTAGCGGGGCCAACAGATACGCAGTATTTT.

This clonotype was found many times. The genes are TRBV5-1 and TRBJ2-7, with 7 positions matching TRBD1. This CDR3 is 14 amino acids long. V shed 4 bases and J 2 bases; nucleotides not matched to a gene: 6. Germline lookup yields CDR1 SGHRS and CDR2 YFSETQ. The CDR3 bases are TGCGCCAGCAGCACCGGGACAGTTACCTACGAGCAGTACTTC. Its translation: CASSTGTVTYEQYF.

This clonotype has at least ten counts. The rearrangement uses TRBV28 and TRBJ2-7, with D perhaps matching TRBD1 (6 bases). Trimming left V 6 bases short and J 5 bases short, with 20 bases between. CDR1 MDHEN and CDR2 SYDVKM come from the germline V gene. The CDR3 loop spans 15 amino acids. The DNA for the CDR3 is TGTGCCAGCAGGGCAGCCGGGACACTGAGAAACGAGCAGTACTTC. It yields the protein CASRAAGTLRNEQYF.

This clonotype was counted ten times or more. V usage is TRBV12-3 or TRBV12-4 and J usage is TRBJ1-2; 7 nucleotides agree with TRBD1. With 4 bases clipped from V and 8 bases from J, the junction kept 7 bases outside the gene matches. The CDR3 is 13 residues long. The CDR3 sequence is CASSSQGFGGYTF. CDR3 in DNA: TGTGCCAGCAGTTCACAGGGGTTTGGGGGCTACACCTTC.

In this sample, this clonotype turned up many times. The chain recombines TRBV2 with TRBJ1-5; D perhaps matches TRBD1 (5 bases). The CDR3 spans 14 residues. Germline V lookup: CDR1 SNHLY, CDR2 FYNNEI. V was trimmed by 1 base and J by 7 bases, leaving 11 bases between them. CDR3 nucleotides: TGTGCCAGCAGTGAAGAACAGGTAGGCCAGCCCCAGCATTTT. It is translated as CASSEEQVGQPQHF.

This clonotype was observed at least ten times. The chain carries TRBV20-1 and TRBJ2-1, with 9 bases lining up with TRBD2. Germline loops: CDR1 DFQATT, CDR2 SNEGSKA (reference sequence). Trimming took 0 bases from V and 5 from J; bases not matched to a gene: 8. The CDR3 consists of 16 residues. DNA for the CDR3: TGCAGTGCTAGAGATGATCGGACTAGCGCCCACAATGAGCAGTTCTTC. Translated, it gives CSARDDRTSAHNEQFF.

This clonotype has at least ten counts. The V call is TRBV7-3, the J call TRBJ2-1; the D is unclear. The germline gives CDR1 SGHTA, CDR2 FQGTGA. Trimming removed 4 bases at V and 0 bases at J, with 10 bases between. The CDR3 extends over 15 amino acids. The CDR3 is CASSSLFSSYNEQFF. CDR3 DNA sequence: TGTGCCAGCAGCTCCCTCTTCAGCTCCTACAATGAGCAGTTCTTC.

This clonotype showed up many times. V gene TRBV20-1 combines with J gene TRBJ2-1; possibly TRBD2 for D (5 bases). Germline V gene sequence: CDR1 DFQATT, CDR2 SNEGSKA (reference sequence). The CDR3 extends over 15 amino acids. Trimming stripped 3 bases from V and 9 bases from J, with 21 bases between. As DNA, the CDR3 is TGCAGTGCTAGTGAGGCGGGTTACTTTGGGAGTGAGCAGTTCTTC. Translation: CSASEAGYFGSEQFF.

The sample holds many counts of this clonotype. The chain links TRBV15 to TRBJ2-2; D unresolved. Germline CDR1 reads LNHNV; CDR2 reads YYDKDF (reference sequence). This CDR3 is 14 amino acids long. The V and J ends lost 6 bases and 0 bases respectively, with 8 bases between them. CDR3 protein: CATRTRANTGELFF. The CDR3 DNA follows: TGTGCCACCAGAACCAGAGCGAACACCGGGGAGCTGTTTTTT. Looking up the rest from reference TRBV15 and TRBJ2-2 gives the full variable domain: DAMVIQNPRYQVTQFGKPVTLSCSQTLNHNVMYWYQQKSSQAPKLLFHYYDKDFNNEADTPDNFQSRRPNTSFCFLDIRSPGLGDTAMYLCATRTRANTGELFFGEGSRLTVL.